This T cell receptor beta chain was captured in a study of response to subunit inactivated influenza vaccine. The study's findings and limits: A suggestion made by the authors is that each seasonal influenza vaccination recruits few new T cells.

There are 14 residues in the CDR3. Trimming pared 2 bases from V and 5 bases from J, leaving 10 bases between. Looked up from germline, CDR1 is KGHSH and CDR2 is LQKENI. In TCRdb, the RT-PCR reads were re-called with MiXCR into one record per CDR3 protein. The sample carries about 610,000 distinct CDR3 sequences, about 15% recorded once. A note on this clonotype: The antigen is unknown.

This sequence originates from a man aged 50-59 years who received an inactivated influenza vaccine. This chain joins TRBV18 and TRBJ1-5; possibly TRBD1 for D (5 bases). Sequenced here: PBMCs from blood, sampled 11 to 12 days after vaccination. The chain's CDR3 is CASSPAGYHQPQHF. The CDR3 DNA is TGTGCCAGCTCACCAGCAGGGTACCATCAGCCCCAGCATTTT.